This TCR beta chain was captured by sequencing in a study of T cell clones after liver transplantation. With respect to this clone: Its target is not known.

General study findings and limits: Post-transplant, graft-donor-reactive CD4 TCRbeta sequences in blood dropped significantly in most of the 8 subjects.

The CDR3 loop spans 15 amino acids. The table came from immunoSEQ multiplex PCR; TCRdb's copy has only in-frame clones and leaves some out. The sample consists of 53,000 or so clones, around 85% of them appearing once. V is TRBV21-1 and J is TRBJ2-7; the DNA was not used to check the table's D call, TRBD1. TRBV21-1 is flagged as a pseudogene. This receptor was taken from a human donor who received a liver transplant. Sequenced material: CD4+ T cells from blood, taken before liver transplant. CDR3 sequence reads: CASSKTGTGIYEQYF. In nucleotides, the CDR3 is TGTGCCAGCAGCAAGACCGGGACAGGTATCTACGAGCAGTACTTC.